This T cell receptor beta chain derives from a study of shared clonotypes between healthy human individuals. Findings and limits, study-wide: Shared across a handful of donors were around 5% of the naive CD4 clonotypes. Researchers sampled only blood; tissue repertoires likely differ.

With respect to this clone: Its antigen is unidentified.

The CDR3 spans 15 residues. Trimming removed 2 bases at V and 4 bases at J, with 14 bases between. The germline V gene has CDR1 MDHEN and CDR2 SYDVKM. In the CD4+ fraction, cells were divided into CD45RA+ naive and CD45RA-negative memory subsets. Some clones are missing from TCRdb's copy, which holds only in-frame ones; the method was immunoSEQ multiplex PCR. The table has over a million clones, around three quarters seen once. This rearrangement joins TRBV28 to TRBJ1-1; D is unresolved. The sequenced material came from memory CD4+ T cells from PBMCs. This sample's subset: CD45RA-negative fraction. The receptor comes from a man between 18 and 29 years old in good health. Some clones in this sample may be carry-over from other donors' samples. The CDR3 reads CASSLGVLGFTEAFF. The CDR3 DNA is TGTGCCAGCAGTTTAGGGGTATTGGGGTTCACTGAAGCTTTCTTT.